The subject of this entry is one T cell receptor (beta chain). Original handling: It was from reference gene primer amplification that nucleated cell counts were estimated. Assay used: immunoSEQ multiplex PCR; TCRdb lists only in-frame clones, some missing. The D gene and trimming were derived from the DNA, and the V and J assignments and clone size from that table. Here the sample spans tens of thousands of clones, more than 60% being singletons. The data belong to a study of blood T cell repertoires in COVID-19. At the level of the study: Acute-phase and convalescent COVID-19 samples originated in the United States, Italy and Spain. Nucleic acid was either cDNA or gDNA, and it came from T cells, B-cell-depleted T cells, or PBMCs.

The germline V gene has CDR1 SGHRS and CDR2 YFSETQ. This CDR3 is built from 16 residues. V lost 4 bases to trimming and J lost 8 bases; unmatched junction nucleotides: 13. This rearrangement joins TRBV5-1 to TRBJ2-1; TRBD2 matches 9 bases. This TCR was recovered from a man at least 80 years old with active or convalescent COVID-19. Sequencing was done on a sample of peripheral blood. The CDR3 coding sequence is TGCGCCAGCAGCCAACCTACTAGCGCGGGAGGGGATGAGCAGTTCTTC. Encoded protein: CASSQPTSAGGDEQFF.